The 14 T cell receptor beta chains presented below share a single source sample, sequenced in a study of CD8 T cells in Susac syndrome. When the RNA was reverse transcribed, random hexamers were used with an input of 0.5 to 1 ug. MiXCR was run by TCRdb on the immunoSEQ multiplex PCR reads, yielding one entry per CDR3 protein. The table has about 160,000 distinct CDR3 sequences, 92% seen once; the top ten hold approximately 0.075%. Sequenced sample: CD4+ T cells from PBMCs. The receptors shown here come from a human donor in good health.

The V and J genes are TRBV15 and TRBJ2-7, with 7 positions matching TRBD1. J lost 4 bases, V lost 6 bases, and 12 bases had no gene match. The germline CDR1 and CDR2 sequences are LNHNV and YYDKDF (reference sequence). There are 15 residues in the CDR3. CDR3 sequence reads: CATRAGQAGPYEQYF. The CDR3 nucleotides are TGTGCCACCAGGGCCGGACAGGCAGGACCTTACGAGCAGTACTTC.

The chain couples TRBV20-1 to TRBJ2-1; possible D gene TRBD2, 5 bases. The CDR3 runs to 14 residues. V lost 1 base and J 6 bases, leaving 13 bases between the germline ends. Germline CDR1 DFQATT, CDR2 SNEGSKA (reference sequence). This chain's CDR3 is CSARGLPPRNEQFF. CDR3 in DNA: TGCAGTGCTAGAGGACTACCGCCGCGCAATGAGCAGTTCTTC.

V gene TRBV5-6 combines with J gene TRBJ2-2; no definite D call. Trimming removed 0 bases at V and 4 bases at J, with 10 bases between. Germline CDR1 and CDR2: SGHDT and YYEEEE. The CDR3 is 15 amino acids. This chain's CDR3 is CASSLGRWATGELFF. DNA for the CDR3: TGTGCCAGCAGCTTGGGGCGGTGGGCCACCGGGGAGCTGTTTTTT. Drawing the rest from reference TRBV5-6 and TRBJ2-2, the complete variable domain is DAGVTQSPTHLIKTRGQQVTLRCSPKSGHDTVSWYQQALGQGPQFIFQYYEEEERQRGNFPDRFSGHQFPNYSSELNVNALLLGDSALYLCASSLGRWATGELFFGEGSRLTVL.

The chain carries TRBV6-6 and TRBJ2-5; a possible D gene is TRBD2 (6 bases). The CDR3 covers 12 residues. Germline CDR1 reads MNHNY; CDR2 reads SVGAGI (reference sequence). The V gene lost 11 bases and the J gene lost 1 base, with 11 bases spanning the gap. The CDR3 sequence: CAAAGIQETQYF. CDR3 DNA: TGTGCCGCCGCGGGGATCCAAGAGACCCAGTACTTC.

The rearrangement links TRBV29-1 to TRBJ1-1; TRBD1 matches 7 bases. Trimming took 4 bases from V and 5 from J; bases not matched to a gene: 7. The CDR3 extends over 13 amino acids. Per the germline V gene, CDR1 is SQVTM and CDR2 is ANQGSEA. Here the CDR3 DNA reads TGCAGCGTTGTTTCAGCGACAGGGACTGAAGCTTTCTTT. It codes for CSVVSATGTEAFF.

With respect to this clonotype: The junction differs from germline at one of its ends, possibly a read error. CDR3 nucleotides: TGCGCCAGCAGCGCGTCCGGGACAGGGGACATCTTC. This codes for CASSASGTGDIF. The chain employs TRBV5-1 and TRBJ2-1; 10 positions agree with TRBD1. Germline lookup yields CDR1 SGHRS and CDR2 YFSETQ. The CDR3 spans 12 residues.

The CDR3 loop reads CASSLGRGGNEKLFF. CDR3 nucleotides: TGTGCCAGCAGCTTAGGACGAGGGGGTAATGAAAAACTGTTTTTT. This chain uses TRBV7-9 with TRBJ1-4; D perhaps matches TRBD1 (6 bases). V lost 1 base and J lost 4, with 10 bases in between. Germline lookup yields CDR1 SEHNR and CDR2 FQNEAQ (reference sequence). This CDR3 comprises 15 residues.

The V and J genes are TRBV10-3 and TRBJ2-2; D ambiguous. V was shortened by 0 bases and J by 5 bases, with 10 bases between the two germline ends. The length of the CDR3 is 15 residues. Germline assignment: CDR1 ENHRY and CDR2 SYGVKD. This CDR3 is CAISESTSRTGELFF. The CDR3 DNA sequence: TGTGCCATCAGTGAGTCGACTTCCCGGACCGGGGAGCTGTTTTTT.

This chain links TRBV5-1 with TRBJ2-7; 7 bases are shared with TRBD2. Germline-derived CDR1 and CDR2 are SGHRS and YFSETQ. The CDR3 runs to 13 residues. The junction had 5 bases not matched to a gene; V was cut back by 1 base and J by 7 bases. The CDR3 DNA sequence: TGCGCCAGCAGCTTGCGGGAGGCGCGGGAGCAGTACTTC. Its protein product is CASSLREAREQYF.

The chain has TRBV29-1 and TRBJ1-4; D is unresolved. This CDR3 is built from 13 residues. The V end was cut by 1 base, the J end by 6 bases, with 9 bases between. From germline, CDR1 is SQVTM and CDR2 ANQGSEA. The CDR3 reads CSVEGGMDEKLFF. The CDR3, as DNA: TGCAGCGTTGAAGGGGGAATGGATGAAAAACTGTTTTTT.

This CDR3 reads CSRLAGGLGETQYF. For the CDR3, the DNA is TGCAGTCGACTAGCGGGAGGGCTGGGGGAGACCCAGTACTTC. The rearrangement joins TRBV20-1 to TRBJ2-5, with 14 bases that match TRBD2. J lost 5 bases, V lost 8 bases, and 7 bases had no gene match. The CDR3 loop spans 14 amino acids. The germline V gene encodes CDR1 DFQATT and CDR2 SNEGSKA (reference sequence).

V is TRBV20-1 and J is TRBJ2-3, with 9 positions matching TRBD1. The CDR3 has 14 residues. V shed 5 bases and J 4 bases; nucleotides not matched to a gene: 7. CDR1 and CDR2 from the germline V gene are DFQATT and SNEGSKA (reference sequence). The CDR3 nucleotides are TGCAGTGCTGAAACAGGGGGCGACCCAGATACGCAGTATTTT. Protein product: CSAETGGDPDTQYF.

V usage is TRBV20-1 and J usage is TRBJ2-3; TRBD2 agrees at 12 bases. The germline gives CDR1 DFQATT, CDR2 SNEGSKA (reference sequence). V was clipped by 6 bases and J by 8 bases; unmatched bases: 6. The CDR3 runs to 13 residues. In DNA, the CDR3 is TGCAGTGCGAAGACTAGCGGGGGCCTTACGCAGTATTTT. Its translation is CSAKTSGGLTQYF.

The gene calls are TRBV6-6 and TRBJ2-1, with 8 positions matching TRBD2. The V and J ends lost 4 bases and 3 bases, in that order; junction bases with no gene match: 5. Looked up from germline, CDR1 is MNHNY and CDR2 is SVGAGI (reference sequence). The CDR3 is 15 amino acids. The CDR3 coding sequence is TGTGCCAGCAGTTCGACTAGCGAAAGCTACAATGAGCAGTTCTTC. Its translation is CASSSTSESYNEQFF.